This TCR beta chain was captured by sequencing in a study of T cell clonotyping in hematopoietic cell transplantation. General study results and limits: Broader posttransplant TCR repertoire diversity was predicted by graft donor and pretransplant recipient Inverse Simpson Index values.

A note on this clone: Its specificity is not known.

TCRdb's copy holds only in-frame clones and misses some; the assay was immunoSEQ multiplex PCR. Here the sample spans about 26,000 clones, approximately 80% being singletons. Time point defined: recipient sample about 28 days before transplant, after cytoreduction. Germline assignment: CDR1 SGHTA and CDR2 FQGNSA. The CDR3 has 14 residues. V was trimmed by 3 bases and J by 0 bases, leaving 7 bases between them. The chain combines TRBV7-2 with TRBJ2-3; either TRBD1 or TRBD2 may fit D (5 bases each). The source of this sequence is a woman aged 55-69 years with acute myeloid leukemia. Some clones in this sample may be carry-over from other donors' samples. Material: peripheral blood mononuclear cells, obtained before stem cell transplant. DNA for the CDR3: TGTGCCAGCAGCTTCCGGGACAGCACAGATACGCAGTATTTT. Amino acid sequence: CASSFRDSTDTQYF.